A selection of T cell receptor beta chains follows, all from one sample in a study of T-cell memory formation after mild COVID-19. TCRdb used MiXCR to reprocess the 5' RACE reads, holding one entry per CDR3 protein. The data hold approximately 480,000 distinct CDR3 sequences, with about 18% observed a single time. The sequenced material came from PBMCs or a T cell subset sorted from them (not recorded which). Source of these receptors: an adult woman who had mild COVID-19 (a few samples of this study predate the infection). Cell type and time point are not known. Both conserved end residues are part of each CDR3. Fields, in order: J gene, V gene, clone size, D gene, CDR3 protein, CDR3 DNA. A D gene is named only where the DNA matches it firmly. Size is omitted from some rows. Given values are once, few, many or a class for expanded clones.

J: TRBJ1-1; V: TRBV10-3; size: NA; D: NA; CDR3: CAISEGKNTEAFF; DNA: TGTGCCATCAGTGAGGGCAAGAACACTGAAGCTTTCTTT
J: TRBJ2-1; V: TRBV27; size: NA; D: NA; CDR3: CASNNRDSYNEQFF; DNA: TGTGCCAGCAATAACCGGGACTCCTACAATGAGCAGTTCTTC
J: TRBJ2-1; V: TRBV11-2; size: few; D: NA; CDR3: CASSLVRDKEQFF; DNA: TGTGCCAGCAGCTTAGTTCGGGATAAGGAGCAGTTCTTC
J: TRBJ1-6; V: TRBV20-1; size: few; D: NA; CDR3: CSARDGARMAPLHF; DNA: TGCAGTGCCCGGGACGGCGCGCGGATGGCACCCCTCCACTTT
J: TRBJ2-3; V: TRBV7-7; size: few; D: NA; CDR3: CASSPQSTPDTQYF; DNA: TGTGCCAGCAGCCCGCAATCCACCCCAGATACGCAGTATTTT
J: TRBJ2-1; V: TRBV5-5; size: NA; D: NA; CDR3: CASSPGASALTSEQFF; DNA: TGTGCCAGCAGCCCTGGTGCTAGCGCCCTGACGAGTGAGCAGTTCTTC
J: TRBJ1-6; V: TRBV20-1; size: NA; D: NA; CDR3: CSASYREAAYNSPLHF; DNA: TGCAGTGCTAGTTACAGGGAGGCCGCCTATAATTCACCCCTCCACTTT
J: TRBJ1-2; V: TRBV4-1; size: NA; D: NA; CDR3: CASSQVVGIANYGYTF; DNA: TGCGCCAGCAGCCAAGTTGTGGGAATAGCTAACTATGGCTACACCTTC
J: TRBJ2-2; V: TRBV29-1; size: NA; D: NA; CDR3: CSVGLTNTGELFF; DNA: TGCAGCGTTGGGTTGACGAACACCGGGGAGCTGTTTTTT
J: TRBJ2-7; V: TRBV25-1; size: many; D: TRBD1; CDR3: CASSGDRGFPYEQYF; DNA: TGTGCCAGCAGTGGGGACAGGGGATTCCCCTACGAGCAGTACTTC
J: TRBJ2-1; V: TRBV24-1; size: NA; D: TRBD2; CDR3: CATSDFGLAGSNEQFF; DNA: TGTGCCACCAGTGATTTCGGACTAGCGGGATCAAATGAGCAGTTCTTC
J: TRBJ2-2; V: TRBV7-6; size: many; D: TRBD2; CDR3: CASSLESSGRVTGELFF; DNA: TGTGCCAGCAGCTTAGAGAGTAGCGGGAGGGTCACCGGGGAGCTGTTTTTT
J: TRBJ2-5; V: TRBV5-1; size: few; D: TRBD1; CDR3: CASSKGDRPKETQYF; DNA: TGCGCCAGCAGCAAGGGGGACAGGCCAAAAGAGACCCAGTACTTC
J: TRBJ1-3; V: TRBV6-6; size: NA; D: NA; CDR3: CASSYGAGAGNTIYF; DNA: TGTGCCAGCAGTTACGGGGCGGGGGCTGGAAACACCATATATTTT
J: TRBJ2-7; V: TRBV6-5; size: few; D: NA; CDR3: CASSYSGGNEQYF; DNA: TGTGCCAGCAGTTACTCGGGCGGAAACGAGCAGTACTTC
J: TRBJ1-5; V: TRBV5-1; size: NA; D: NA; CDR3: CASGLINQPQHF; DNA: TGCGCCAGCGGACTTATCAATCAGCCCCAGCATTTT
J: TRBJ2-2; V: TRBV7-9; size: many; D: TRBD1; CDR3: CASSQDPGQGSHTGELFF; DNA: TGTGCCAGCAGCCAAGACCCGGGACAGGGGTCTCACACCGGGGAGCTGTTTTTT
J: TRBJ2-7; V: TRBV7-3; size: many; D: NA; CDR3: CASSPSIGYEQYF; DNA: TGTGCCAGCAGCCCATCTATCGGCTACGAGCAGTACTTC
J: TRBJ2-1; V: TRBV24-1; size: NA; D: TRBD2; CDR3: CATSDPQTSGSNEQFF; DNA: TGTGCCACCAGTGACCCTCAGACTAGCGGGTCCAATGAGCAGTTCTTC
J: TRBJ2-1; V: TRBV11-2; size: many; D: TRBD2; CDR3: CASSPLLAGGEQFF; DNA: TGTGCCAGCAGCCCCCTACTAGCGGGAGGAGAGCAGTTCTTC
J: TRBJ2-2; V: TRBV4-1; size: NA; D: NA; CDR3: CASSQRSLGTGELFF; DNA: TGCGCCAGCAGCCAACGGTCCCTCGGCACCGGGGAGCTGTTTTTT
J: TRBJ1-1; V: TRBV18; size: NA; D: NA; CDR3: CASSPDITEAFF; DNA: TGTGCCAGCTCACCGGACATCACTGAAGCTTTCTTT
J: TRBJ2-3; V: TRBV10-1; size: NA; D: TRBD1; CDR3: CASRGTEPSTDTQYF; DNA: TGCGCCAGCAGGGGGACAGAGCCTAGCACAGATACGCAGTATTTT
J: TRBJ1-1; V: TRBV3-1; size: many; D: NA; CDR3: CASSHGGATTEAFF; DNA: TGTGCCAGCAGCCACGGGGGGGCGACGACTGAAGCTTTCTTT
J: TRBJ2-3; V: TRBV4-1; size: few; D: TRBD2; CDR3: CASSQETSGGTPDTQYF; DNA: TGCGCCAGCAGCCAGGAGACTAGCGGGGGAACCCCAGATACGCAGTATTTT
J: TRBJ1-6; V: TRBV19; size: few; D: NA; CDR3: CASSIVGQNSPLHF; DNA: TGTGCCAGTAGTATAGTCGGACAGAATTCACCCCTCCACTTT
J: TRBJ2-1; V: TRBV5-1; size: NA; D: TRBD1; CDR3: CASSPEIYLEGGQGVDEQFF; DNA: TGCGCCAGCAGCCCGGAAATTTATCTAGAGGGGGGACAGGGCGTCGATGAGCAGTTCTTC
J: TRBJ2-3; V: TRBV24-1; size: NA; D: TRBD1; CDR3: CATSDRRTGRDTQYF; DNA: TGTGCCACCAGTGATCGTAGGACAGGGCGAGATACGCAGTATTTT